This T cell receptor beta chain was identified in a study of post-analysis software for immune sequencing data. Study background: Secondary progressive, relapsing-remitting and progressive-relapsing multiple sclerosis were among the included disease courses. Whole-study results and caveats: Samples prepared in the same batch strongly co-clustered by F measure. Versus controls, multiple sclerosis patients showed significantly lower diversity (normalized Chao1).

Remarks on this clonotype: Its antigen remains unknown.

Sequencing libraries made from TCR beta cDNA carried unique molecular identifiers. TCRdb used MiXCR to reprocess the PCR reads, holding one entry per CDR3 protein. Seen here are about 620,000 distinct CDR3 sequences, roughly 46% observed once, and the top ten hold more than 1.5%. Sequenced sample: blood. This TCR was recovered from a girl aged 5-17 years with multiple sclerosis.

The chain's CDR3 is CASSLKTSAAYEQYF. The CDR3 nucleotides read TGCGCCAGCAGCTTGAAAACTAGCGCCGCCTACGAGCAGTACTTC. The gene calls are TRBV5-1 and TRBJ2-5; TRBD2 aligns across 7 bases. Matching the DNA end better, TRBJ2-7 makes the J call doubtful. The CDR3 consists of 15 residues. Germline assignment: CDR1 SGHRS and CDR2 YFSETQ.